One sample yielded the 18 T cell receptor beta chains listed below, sequenced in a study of blood T cells in healthy people across ages. The use of a sample-barcoded 5' primer and a J-beta primer mix characterized a second PCR of 7 to 11 cycles. In TCRdb, the 5' RACE reads were re-called with MiXCR into one record per CDR3 protein. The data hold some 790,000 distinct CDR3 sequences, with roughly 26% observed a single time. The specimen sequenced was blood. These receptors were obtained from a woman aged 80 or over in good health.

This clonotype came up a few times. In DNA, the CDR3 is TGCGCCAGCAGTGTTACTAGCGGGTTCACAGATACGCAGTATTTT. Its protein product is CASSVTSGFTDTQYF. V and J are TRBV10-2 and TRBJ2-3; 9 bases are shared with TRBD2. J gave up 2 bases and V 4 bases, and 4 bases lay outside the gene matches. Looked up from germline, CDR1 is WSHSY and CDR2 is SAAADI. This CDR3 spans 15 amino acids.

This clonotype has more than one count but fewer than ten. The V and J genes are TRBV5-1 and TRBJ2-1; D unresolved. Germline loops: CDR1 SGHRS, CDR2 YFSETQ. Trimming took 2 bases from V and 13 from J, leaving 13 bases between them. This CDR3 has 12 residues. Written as DNA, the CDR3 is TGCGCCAGCAGCTTTGATCAAATCCCCCAGTTCTTC. It translates to CASSFDQIPQFF.

This clonotype was recorded many times. This chain joins TRBV5-1 and TRBJ2-5; 9 bases align to TRBD2. Per germline, CDR1 SGHRS and CDR2 YFSETQ. The CDR3 is 17 residues long. Trimming removed 4 bases from V and 0 bases from J; junction bases left unmatched: 10. The CDR3 DNA reads TGCGCCAGCAGCAAACAGCGGGGGGCCACGTACCAAGAGACCCAGTACTTC. Translating gives CASSKQRGATYQETQYF.

In its sample, this clonotype was seen many times. This rearrangement joins TRBV12-3 or TRBV12-4 to TRBJ1-2; D uncertain. The CDR3 totals 14 residues. With 6 bases removed from V and 6 bases from J, the gap between germline ends came to 17 bases. CDR3 in amino acids: CASRVSGRGDGYTF. CDR3 DNA sequence: TGTGCCAGCAGGGTCAGCGGTCGGGGAGATGGCTACACCTTC.

CDR3 sequence (DNA): TGTGCCAGCAGCGCCGATCTCTACACTGAAGCTTTCTTT. Amino acid sequence: CASSADLYTEAFF. The chain couples TRBV3-1 to TRBJ1-1; D unclear. The V gene's germline CDR1 is LGHDT and CDR2 YNNKEL (reference sequence). Between the trimmed V and J ends, which lost 5 bases and 3 bases, there was a span of 10 bases. The CDR3 totals 13 residues.

A note on this clonotype: A much larger clonotype is one base distant, so this may be a read error. Because the CDR3 is missing its conserved closing phenylalanine or tryptophan, this is likely a read error. The chain employs TRBV9 and TRBJ2-5; TRBD1 might be the D (6 bases). Gene TRBJ2-7 matches the end of the DNA better, so the J call may be wrong. The CDR3 length is 12 residues. Per the germline V gene, CDR1 is SGDLS and CDR2 is YYNGEE. CDR3 region: CASSGHRAEQYS. Here the CDR3 DNA reads TGTGCCAGCAGCGGACACAGGGCCGAGCAGTACTCC.

V and J are TRBV20-1 and TRBJ2-5; D call uncertain. The germline V and J ends were trimmed by 5 bases and 9 bases, with 22 bases remaining between them. The germline V gene has CDR1 DFQATT and CDR2 SNEGSKA (reference sequence). CDR3 length: 14 residues. CDR3 sequence reads: CSAGQAVRDRPQYF. As DNA, the CDR3 is TGCAGTGCTGGCCAAGCAGTAAGGGATCGGCCCCAGTACTTC.

This chain's CDR3 is CASTRTGDSRGEQFF. CDR3 nucleotides: TGTGCCAGCACGCGGACAGGGGACTCCCGGGGTGAGCAGTTCTTC. The rearrangement uses TRBV6-5 and TRBJ2-1; 9 bases align to TRBD1. The germline gives CDR1 MNHEY, CDR2 SVGAGI. The length of the CDR3 is 15 residues. Trimming took 7 bases from V and 9 from J; bases not matched to a gene: 13.

This clonotype was seen repeatedly, ten times or more. V is TRBV6-5 and J is TRBJ2-5, with TRBD2 identical over 7 bases. The length of the CDR3 is 16 residues. Per germline, CDR1 MNHEY and CDR2 SVGAGI. The trim removed 0 bases at V and 2 bases at J, leaving 6 bases unmatched. The CDR3 here is CASSYSGGASQETQYF. The DNA for the CDR3 is TGTGCCAGCAGTTACTCGGGAGGGGCTAGTCAAGAGACCCAGTACTTC.

In regard to this clonotype: A much bigger clone sits one base away, suggesting this may be a read error. The V and J genes are TRBV7-2 and TRBJ2-3; TRBD2 matches 8 bases. This CDR3 is built from 15 residues. Trimming removed 7 bases from V and 0 bases from J; junction bases left unmatched: 6. Germline CDR1 and CDR2: SGHTA and FQGNSA. The CDR3 sequence is CASTAGGPSTDTQYF. The CDR3 nucleotides are TGTGCCAGCACCGCGGGAGGACCGAGCACAGATACGCAGTATTTT. The full variable domain, rest sourced from reference TRBV7-2 and TRBJ2-3, is GAGVSQSPSNKVTEKGKDVELRCDPISGHTALYWYRQSLGQGLEFLIYFQGNSAPDKSGLPSDRFSAERTGGSVSTLTIQRTQQEDSAVYLCASTAGGPSTDTQYFGPGTRLTVL.

This sequence joins TRBV5-6 and TRBJ2-1, with 7 nucleotides matching TRBD2. The CDR3 sequence is 14 residues long. Looked up from germline, CDR1 is SGHDT and CDR2 is YYEEEE. V trimming: 2 bases; J trimming: 4 bases; junction bases outside the gene matches: 3. This CDR3 is CASSFLAEYNEQFF. Here the CDR3 DNA reads TGTGCCAGCAGCTTTCTAGCGGAATACAATGAGCAGTTCTTC.

This clonotype appeared many times. The J gene is TRBJ1-1, the V gene TRBV4-3; 9 bases are shared with TRBD1. The trim removed 8 bases at V and 6 bases at J, leaving 13 bases unmatched. Germline V lookup: CDR1 LGHNA, CDR2 YSLEER. This CDR3 has 15 amino acids. The CDR3 DNA reads as TGCGCCAGCCACCAGGGGACAGGGAAGTCGGCTGAAGCTTTCTTT. Translating it yields CASHQGTGKSAEAFF.

Ten or more counts support this clonotype. The J gene is TRBJ2-1, the V gene TRBV25-1, with 7 bases fitting TRBD1. The germline CDR1 and CDR2 sequences are MGHDK and SYGVNS. The CDR3 extends over 16 amino acids. The junction had 6 bases not matched to a gene; V was cut back by 3 bases and J by 1 base. The CDR3 DNA sequence: TGTGCCAGCAGTGATGAGGGCAGGGGGTCCTACAATGAGCAGTTCTTC. Translation gives CASSDEGRGSYNEQFF.

The V and J genes are TRBV11-1 and TRBJ2-5, with a possible D match to TRBD1 (7 bases). CDR1 and CDR2 from the germline V gene are SGHAT and FQDESV (reference sequence). V lost 6 bases and J 2 bases, leaving 13 bases between the germline ends. The CDR3 spans 14 residues. The CDR3 DNA sequence: TGTGCCAGCAGGTTGACAGGGAGGCAAGAGACCCAGTACTTC. Its protein product is CASRLTGRQETQYF.

Only a few counts were recorded for this clonotype. The chain combines TRBV4-3 with TRBJ1-3, with D uncertain. The CDR3 has 15 amino acids. CDR1 is LGHNA, CDR2 YSLEER, per germline. The V gene lost 1 base and the J gene lost 0 bases, with 7 bases spanning the gap. DNA for the CDR3: TGCGCCAGCAGCCAAGGGGTCAGCTCTGGAAACACCATATATTTT. Protein product: CASSQGVSSGNTIYF.

As to this clonotype: Compared with germline, one end of the junction differs, possibly owing to a read error. The rearrangement joins TRBV12-3 or TRBV12-4 to TRBJ2-3; D unclear. CDR3 length: 16 amino acids. CDR3 DNA sequence: TGTGCCAGCAGTTTAGGCCTCCCACCAGGAACAGATATGCAGTATTTT. It translates to CASSLGLPPGTDMQYF.

This clonotype was picked up a small number of times. This chain joins TRBV5-4 and TRBJ2-6, with a possible D match to TRBD1 (6 bases). Germline CDR1 SGHNT, CDR2 YYREEE (reference sequence). Trimming removed 4 bases at V and 4 bases at J, with 18 bases between. The CDR3 spans 17 residues. This CDR3 is CASSIPTGSPGANVLTF. In DNA, the CDR3 is TGTGCCAGCAGCATACCTACAGGGTCGCCAGGGGCCAACGTCCTGACTTTC. Combining the CDR3 with reference TRBV5-4 and TRBJ2-6 gives the whole variable domain ETGVTQSPTHLIKTRGQQVTLRCSSQSGHNTVSWYQQALGQGPQFIFQYYREEENGRGNFPPRFSGLQFPNYSSELNVNALELDDSALYLCASSIPTGSPGANVLTFGAGSRLTVL.

This clonotype was seen at least ten times. The CDR3 coding sequence is TGTGCCAGCAGCACCGTCAGTACTCCCTACGAGCAGTACTTC. It yields the protein CASSTVSTPYEQYF. The rearrangement joins TRBV13 to TRBJ2-7; D gene unclear. Trimming cost V 5 bases and J 2 bases, with 13 bases left between them. CDR3 length: 14 amino acids. Germline lookup yields CDR1 PRHDT and CDR2 FYEKMQ (reference sequence). Full variable domain (rest looked up from reference TRBV13 and TRBJ2-7): AAGVIQSPRHLIKEKRETATLKCYPIPRHDTVYWYQQGPGQDPQFLISFYEKMQSDKGSIPDRFSAQQFSDYHSELNMSSLELGDSALYFCASSTVSTPYEQYFGPGTRLTVT.